Following are 30 T cell receptor beta chains from one sample sequenced in a study of T cell repertoires in cytomegalovirus infection. Each CDR3 protein is one row after TCRdb ran MiXCR on the reads. The table includes 150,000 to 190,000 distinct CDR3 sequences, 23% detected once. Sequenced material: PBMCs. These receptors came from a human donor in good health (CMV status not recorded). Some clones in this sample may be carry-over from other donors' samples.

This clonotype was found a few times. A much larger clone is a single base away; this may be a read error. This rearrangement joins TRBV6-2 or TRBV6-3 to TRBJ2-2; no reliable D call. Trimming cost V 0 bases and J 6 bases, with 2 bases left between them. This CDR3 region has 12 residues. The germline gives CDR1 MNHEY, CDR2 SVGEGT. CDR3 sequence (DNA): TGTGCCAGCAGTTACTCGGCCGGGGAGCTGTTTTTT. Encoded protein: CASSYSAGELFF.

Remarks on this clonotype: A junction end diverges from the germline sequence, so it may reflect a read error. This chain uses TRBV7-6 with TRBJ1-1; 7 bases agree with TRBD1. Germline CDR1 and CDR2: SGHVS and FNYEAQ. This CDR3 has 14 residues. The CDR3 loop is CAGSLGRQGPEAFF. DNA of the CDR3: TGTGCCGGCAGCTTAGGCCGACAGGGACCTGAAGCTTTCTTT.

This clonotype has more than one count but fewer than ten. The rearrangement uses TRBV10-3 and TRBJ2-3; TRBD1 agrees at 7 bases. Germline assignment: CDR1 ENHRY and CDR2 SYGVKD. The CDR3 consists of 13 residues. V shed 10 bases and J 2 bases; nucleotides not matched to a gene: 6. For the CDR3, the DNA is TGTGCCACCGGACAGGACACCACAGATACGCAGTATTTT. It is translated as CATGQDTTDTQYF.

Many counts were recorded for this clonotype. V and J are TRBV28 and TRBJ1-5; 9 nucleotides line up with TRBD1. Losses at the gene ends were 5 bases for V and 5 bases for J; bases not matched to a gene: 4. This CDR3 spans 14 amino acids. Germline loops: CDR1 MDHEN, CDR2 SYDVKM. CDR3 bases: TGTGCCAGCAGTGGCAACAGGGGGCATCAGCCCCAGCATTTT. This sequence encodes CASSGNRGHQPQHF.

This clonotype was seen a single time. The gene calls are TRBV6-5 and TRBJ2-7, with D possibly being TRBD2 (5 bases). V dropped 8 bases and J dropped 3 bases, with 14 bases sitting between them. Per the germline V gene, CDR1 is MNHEY and CDR2 is SVGAGI. This CDR3 is 13 amino acids long. CDR3 DNA: TGTGCCAGCGGTTCCCGGACTGGCTACGAGCAGTACTTC. As protein: CASGSRTGYEQYF.

This chain joins TRBV11-2 and TRBJ1-1; 7 positions agree with TRBD1. In germline, CDR1 is SGHAT, CDR2 FQNNGV. This CDR3 comprises 16 residues. The V and J ends lost 4 bases and 3 bases, in that order; junction bases with no gene match: 11. The CDR3 loop reads CASSSTGSGMYTEAFF. The CDR3 region has the DNA TGTGCCAGCAGCTCGACAGGGTCGGGGATGTACACTGAAGCTTTCTTT. The complete variable domain, with remaining parts taken from reference TRBV11-2 and TRBJ1-1, reads EAGVAQSPRYKIIEKRQSVAFWCNPISGHATLYWYQQILGQGPKLLIQFQNNGVVDDSQLPKDRFSAERLKGVDSTLKIQPAKLEDSAVYLCASSSTGSGMYTEAFFGQGTRLTVV.

This chain joins TRBV6-6 and TRBJ2-1, with TRBD1 identical over 11 bases. In germline, CDR1 is MNHNY, CDR2 SVGAGI (reference sequence). The CDR3 spans 14 residues. The V segment lost 5 bases and the J segment 9 bases; nucleotides outside the gene matches: 6. The CDR3 is CASSARTGGGEQFF. The CDR3 nucleotides read TGTGCCAGCAGTGCAAGGACAGGGGGCGGTGAGCAGTTCTTC.

The V gene is TRBV11-2, the J gene TRBJ2-5; TRBD2 is a possible D gene (5 bases). This CDR3 region has 14 residues. Between the trimmed V and J ends, which lost 1 base and 5 bases, there was a span of 11 bases. Per germline, CDR1 SGHAT and CDR2 FQNNGV. The CDR3 loop reads CASSLVRGSETQYF. CDR3 in DNA: TGTGCCAGCAGCTTAGTACGGGGATCTGAGACCCAGTACTTC. The whole variable domain, filled in from reference TRBV11-2 and TRBJ2-5, reads EAGVAQSPRYKIIEKRQSVAFWCNPISGHATLYWYQQILGQGPKLLIQFQNNGVVDDSQLPKDRFSAERLKGVDSTLKIQPAKLEDSAVYLCASSLVRGSETQYFGPGTRLLVL.

This clonotype has a handful of counts. The chain combines TRBV7-9 with TRBJ2-5; D possibly corresponds to TRBD2 (5 bases). Looked up from germline, CDR1 is SEHNR and CDR2 is FQNEAQ (reference sequence). This CDR3 is 13 amino acids long. V was trimmed by 3 bases and J by 10 bases, leaving 15 bases between them. The CDR3 nucleotides read TGTGCCAGCAGCTTTCCCCTGGTCGGGGTCCAGTACTTC. Residues: CASSFPLVGVQYF.

Worth noting for this clonotype: Relative to the germline gene, one junction end is altered; a read error may explain this. The chain recombines TRBV7-7 with TRBJ2-5; 9 bases agree with TRBD2. Germline V lookup: CDR1 SSHAT, CDR2 FNYEAQ (reference sequence). The CDR3 has 15 amino acids. The CDR3 bases are TGTGCTAGCAGCGTTAGCGGGGGCAAGCAAGAGACCCAGTACTTC. It is translated as CASSVSGGKQETQYF.

This clonotype has more than one count but fewer than ten. This chain uses TRBV20-1 with TRBJ2-3; TRBD2 matches at 11 bases. Germline V gene data show CDR1 as DFQATT and CDR2 as SNEGSKA (reference sequence). CDR3 size: 13 residues. Unmatched junction bases numbered 2, after V lost 4 bases and J lost 5 bases. The CDR3 spells CSAILAGEDTQYF. CDR3 DNA sequence: TGCAGTGCTATACTAGCGGGAGAAGATACGCAGTATTTT.

V usage is TRBV28 and J usage is TRBJ1-5; 7 bases are shared with TRBD1. The CDR3 runs 12 residues. V dropped 8 bases and J dropped 7; count of bases not matched to a gene: 5. In germline, CDR1 is MDHEN, CDR2 SYDVKM. The CDR3 reads CASATGKQPQHF. The CDR3 bases are TGTGCCAGCGCGACAGGGAAACAGCCCCAGCATTTT.

In the case of this clonotype: A much larger clone differs by one base, so this may be a read error. This sequence joins TRBV7-2 and TRBJ2-1, with D perhaps TRBD1 or TRBD2 (5 bases each). This CDR3 has 17 residues. CDR1 SGHTA and CDR2 FQGNSA come from the germline V gene. The CDR3 DNA reads as TGTGACAGCAGCTTAGCCGTGGGGCTAGCCCCCTACAATGAGCAGTTCTTC. Its translation is CDSSLAVGLAPYNEQFF. Using reference TRBV7-2 and TRBJ2-1 for the parts outside the CDR3, the full variable domain is GAGVSQSPSNKVTEKGKDVELRCDPISGHTALYWYRQSLGQGLEFLIYFQGNSAPDKSGLPSDRFSAERTGGSVSTLTIQRTQQEDSAVYLCDSSLAVGLAPYNEQFFGPGTRLTVL.

The rearrangement links TRBV20-1 to TRBJ2-5; 9 nucleotides agree with TRBD2. Germline CDR1 and CDR2: DFQATT and SNEGSKA (reference sequence). The length of the CDR3 is 13 residues. Trimming took 3 bases from V and 5 from J; bases not matched to a gene: 4. The CDR3 here is CSASRGGVETQYF. In DNA, the CDR3 is TGCAGTGCTAGTCGCGGGGGGGTGGAGACCCAGTACTTC.

This clonotype was detected only a few times. The gene calls are TRBV12-3 or TRBV12-4 and TRBJ1-5; D possibly corresponds to TRBD1 (6 bases). Trimming took 3 bases from V and 5 from J, leaving 11 bases between them. The CDR3 loop spans 14 amino acids. The chain's CDR3 is CASSLSGGDQPQHF. CDR3 bases: TGTGCCAGCAGTTTGTCGGGGGGCGATCAGCCCCAGCATTTT.

The chain has TRBV6-2 or TRBV6-3 and TRBJ2-2, with 8 bases fitting TRBD2. The CDR3 length is 16 residues. Germline V lookup: CDR1 MNHEY, CDR2 SVGEGT. V was clipped by 5 bases and J by 5 bases; unmatched bases: 10. Here the CDR3 reads CASSGVSGRRTGELFF. DNA for the CDR3: TGTGCCAGCAGTGGGGTAAGCGGGAGAAGAACCGGGGAGCTGTTTTTT.

This clonotype came up a few times. The CDR3 region is CASSPAGTMDGYTF. CDR3 DNA sequence: TGTGCCAGCAGTCCCGCCGGGACAATGGATGGCTACACCTTC. The V gene is TRBV28, the J gene TRBJ1-2; maybe TRBD1 (6 bases). V lost 5 bases to trimming and J lost 6 bases, with 16 bases between them. CDR3 length equals 14 residues. Looked up from germline, CDR1 is MDHEN and CDR2 is SYDVKM.

The CDR3 region has the DNA TGTGCCAGCAGTTTATCGGCCGGAGGTATCCATGAGCAGTTCTTC. Translating it yields CASSLSAGGIHEQFF. The gene calls are TRBV12-3 or TRBV12-4 and TRBJ2-1; tentatively, D is TRBD2 (5 bases). Trimming left V 2 bases short and J 8 bases short, with 16 bases between. The CDR3 sequence is 15 residues long.

This clonotype was recorded a few times. J is TRBJ2-5 and V is TRBV9; D possibly corresponds to TRBD1 (6 bases). The V end lost 2 bases, the J end lost 5 bases, and 16 bases lay between the germline ends. The CDR3 loop spans 15 amino acids. Germline CDR1 is SGDLS and CDR2 is YYNGEE. CDR3 amino acids: CASSVAPDRWETQYF. CDR3 sequence (DNA): TGTGCCAGCAGCGTCGCACCCGACAGGTGGGAGACCCAGTACTTC. The full variable domain, completed using reference TRBV9 and TRBJ2-5, is DSGVTQTPKHLITATGQRVTLRCSPRSGDLSVYWYQQSLDQGLQFLIQYYNGEERAKGNILERFSAQQFPDLHSELNLSSLELGDSALYFCASSVAPDRWETQYFGPGTRLLVL.

In this sample, this clonotype turned up a few times. The genes are TRBV6-2 or TRBV6-3 and TRBJ2-1; D is perhaps TRBD2 (5 bases). Per the germline V gene, CDR1 is MNHEY and CDR2 is SVGEGT. The CDR3 extends over 16 amino acids. Trimming took 2 bases from V and 3 from J, leaving 14 bases between them. CDR3 DNA: TGTGCCAGCAGTTACCCTACTAGGGCCGGCTACAATGAGCAGTTCTTC. It specifies CASSYPTRAGYNEQFF.

This clonotype was observed many times. The gene calls are TRBV7-2 and TRBJ1-1; D not resolved. The V end lost 2 bases, the J end lost 0 bases, and 7 bases lay between the germline ends. Per the germline V gene, CDR1 is SGHTA and CDR2 is FQGNSA. The CDR3 is 14 residues long. CDR3 loop: CASSLWHMNTEAFF. Here the CDR3 DNA reads TGTGCCAGCAGCTTATGGCATATGAACACTGAAGCTTTCTTT.

Only a few counts were recorded for this clonotype. This chain joins TRBV20-1 and TRBJ2-7; D call uncertain. CDR1 is DFQATT and CDR2 is SNEGSKA in the germline V gene (reference sequence). With 3 bases removed from V and 4 bases from J, the gap between germline ends came to 13 bases. The CDR3 covers 13 residues. The CDR3 reads CSASDPLRYEQYF. Written as DNA, the CDR3 is TGCAGTGCTAGTGACCCTCTAAGATACGAGCAGTACTTC.

This clonotype was observed many times. The chain employs TRBV7-2 and TRBJ2-5; perhaps TRBD2 as D (6 bases). CDR3 size: 16 residues. In germline, CDR1 is SGHTA, CDR2 FQGNSA. The ends were cut back, 1 base at V and 1 base at J, with 13 bases in the middle. As DNA, the CDR3 is TGTGCCAGCAGCTTAGTATGGAGCGGGCGCCAAGAGACCCAGTACTTC. Its translation is CASSLVWSGRQETQYF. The complete variable domain, with remaining parts taken from reference TRBV7-2 and TRBJ2-5, reads GAGVSQSPSNKVTEKGKDVELRCDPISGHTALYWYRQSLGQGLEFLIYFQGNSAPDKSGLPSDRFSAERTGGSVSTLTIQRTQQEDSAVYLCASSLVWSGRQETQYFGPGTRLLVL.

This clonotype was found many times. The chain has TRBV7-9 and TRBJ2-6; D call uncertain. The CDR3 is 15 amino acids. Germline V gene data show CDR1 as SEHNR and CDR2 as FQNEAQ (reference sequence). The V end was cut by 5 bases, the J end by 0 bases, with 8 bases between. CDR3 sequence (DNA): TGTGCCAGCAGCGCAATGTTCTCTGGGGCCAACGTCCTGACTTTC. Encoded protein: CASSAMFSGANVLTF.

The V gene is TRBV28, the J gene TRBJ1-5; D is unresolved. The CDR3 length is 15 residues. V gave up 6 bases and J gave up 7 bases, with 19 bases separating them. The germline V gene encodes CDR1 MDHEN and CDR2 SYDVKM. In DNA, the CDR3 is TGTGCCAGCAGCCCTCCTATTGACCCGGGGCAGCCCCAGCATTTT. Its protein is CASSPPIDPGQPQHF.

The chain joins TRBV5-1 to TRBJ1-1; D call uncertain. V dropped 0 bases and J dropped 4 bases, with 4 bases sitting between them. The germline CDR1 and CDR2 sequences are SGHRS and YFSETQ. The CDR3 has 12 amino acids. In DNA, the CDR3 is TGCGCCAGCAGCTTGGGGACCACTGAAGCTTTCTTT. Its translation is CASSLGTTEAFF.

This clonotype showed up many times. This chain connects TRBV7-2 to TRBJ1-1; D is possibly TRBD1 (5 bases). This CDR3 has 14 residues. The V end lost 5 bases, the J end lost 5 bases, and 15 bases lay between the germline ends. Germline V gene data show CDR1 as SGHTA and CDR2 as FQGNSA. The CDR3 nucleotides read TGTGCCAGCAGCCTACAGGTTGAACTGACTGAAGCTTTCTTT. Encoded protein: CASSLQVELTEAFF.

V usage is TRBV2 and J usage is TRBJ2-7; 7 bases align to TRBD1. Per germline, CDR1 SNHLY and CDR2 FYNNEI. With V trimmed by 8 bases and J by 7 bases, 11 bases remained unmatched. The length of the CDR3 is 13 residues. CDR3 residues: CASLQQGTGEQYF. Written as DNA, the CDR3 is TGTGCCAGCCTACAACAGGGGACGGGGGAGCAGTACTTC. Variable domain in full (rest from reference TRBV2 and TRBJ2-7): EPEVTQTPSHQVTQMGQEVILRCVPISNHLYFYWYRQILGQKVEFLVSFYNNEISEKSEIFDDQFSVERPDGSNFTLKIRSTKLEDSAMYFCASLQQGTGEQYFGPGTRLTVT.

The table lists this clonotype with a few counts. CDR3 residues: CASSFRDRAGNQPQHF. CDR3 in DNA: TGTGCCAGCAGTTTCCGGGACAGGGCCGGCAATCAGCCCCAGCATTTT. The chain combines TRBV28 with TRBJ1-5, with 9 positions matching TRBD1. The V and J ends lost 3 bases and 2 bases, in that order; junction bases with no gene match: 5. Per the germline V gene, CDR1 is MDHEN and CDR2 is SYDVKM. The CDR3 spans 16 residues.

This clonotype was seen ten or more times. This rearrangement joins TRBV7-2 to TRBJ2-1; D tentatively fits TRBD1 or TRBD2 (5 bases each). This CDR3 spans 14 amino acids. The V end was cut by 2 bases, the J end by 7 bases, with 12 bases between. The V gene's germline CDR1 is SGHTA and CDR2 FQGNSA. The DNA for the CDR3 is TGTGCCAGCAGCTTAACTAGAGGGGAAAATGAGCAGTTCTTC. It specifies CASSLTRGENEQFF.